A single sample gave rise to the 32 T cell receptor beta chains below, sequenced in a study of blood T cell repertoires in COVID-19. Sequencing was performed with immunoSEQ multiplex PCR; in TCRdb, only in-frame clones are kept and a portion is missing. The repertoire holds 100,000 to 150,000 clones, over 75% seen once, with about 1.2% in the top ten. What was sequenced was peripheral blood. These receptors were taken from a woman of 80 years or more with acute or convalescent COVID-19.

The chain carries TRBV6-5 and TRBJ1-3, with 8 bases that match TRBD1. This CDR3 is built from 14 residues. The trim removed 5 bases at V and 2 bases at J, leaving 2 bases unmatched. Germline V gene lookup returns CDR1 MNHEY and CDR2 SVGAGI. Here the CDR3 DNA reads TGTGCCAGCAGTAGGACAGGGCCTGGAAACACCATATATTTT. Translating it yields CASSRTGPGNTIYF.

V and J are TRBV5-8 and TRBJ2-7; D unresolved. Germline-derived CDR1 and CDR2 are SGHTS and YDEGEE. The germline V and J ends were trimmed by 0 bases and 4 bases, with 8 bases remaining between them. CDR3 length: 13 amino acids. The CDR3 region is CASSLAPSYEQYF. CDR3 in DNA: TGTGCCAGCAGCTTGGCCCCGTCTTACGAGCAGTACTTC.

The chain carries TRBV4-1 and TRBJ1-2; 11 bases align to TRBD1. Looked up from germline, CDR1 is MGHRA and CDR2 is YSYEKL. The length of the CDR3 is 17 residues. V shed 4 bases and J 6 bases; nucleotides not matched to a gene: 13. CDR3 in amino acids: CASSPTAGTGGNNGYTF. The CDR3 bases are TGCGCCAGCAGCCCTACGGCCGGGACAGGGGGAAACAATGGCTACACCTTC.

This chain uses TRBV19 with TRBJ1-5; 9 bases agree with TRBD1. The CDR3 length is 15 residues. Germline V lookup: CDR1 LNHDA, CDR2 SQIVND (reference sequence). V gave up 7 bases and J gave up 7 bases; unmatched junction bases: 11. The CDR3 DNA reads TGTGCCAGTACCCCTAGGACAGGGGCTGTCCAGCCCCAGCATTTT. Translating gives CASTPRTGAVQPQHF.

This CDR3 reads CASSPKGQASYNEQFF. CDR3 sequence (DNA): TGTGCCAGCAGTCCAAAGGGACAGGCCTCCTACAATGAGCAGTTCTTC. This rearrangement joins TRBV27 to TRBJ2-1; 8 bases line up with TRBD1. The V gene end was trimmed by 5 bases and the J gene end by 0 bases; junction bases not matched to a gene: 6. CDR1 and CDR2 from the germline V gene are MNHEY and SMNVEV (reference sequence). The CDR3 covers 16 residues.

The chain joins TRBV9 to TRBJ1-5; no definite D call. Per germline, CDR1 SGDLS and CDR2 YYNGEE. Trimming pared 0 bases from V and 5 bases from J, leaving 6 bases between. The CDR3 loop spans 13 amino acids. This chain's CDR3 is CASSVGVDQPQHF. The CDR3 bases are TGTGCCAGCAGCGTAGGAGTCGATCAGCCCCAGCATTTT.

The DNA of the CDR3 is TGTGCCACCCGATCCGGGCCGCAGGGTGTCGGTCAGCCCCAGCATTTT. Protein sequence: CATRSGPQGVGQPQHF. V gene TRBV10-3 combines with J gene TRBJ1-5; D might be TRBD1 (5 bases). CDR1 is ENHRY, CDR2 SYGVKD, per germline. V was shortened by 10 bases and J by 6 bases, with 25 bases between the two germline ends. The CDR3 has 16 amino acids.

V gene TRBV2 combines with J gene TRBJ1-5, with D possibly TRBD1 on 5 matching bases. The CDR3 covers 14 residues. Trimming pared 7 bases from V and 3 bases from J, leaving 13 bases between. CDR1 SNHLY and CDR2 FYNNEI come from the germline V gene. CDR3 DNA: TGTGCCAGCATGCTAGACAGCTTCAATCAGCCCCAGCATTTT. Its translation is CASMLDSFNQPQHF. Full variable domain (remainder filled in from reference TRBV2 and TRBJ1-5): EPEVTQTPSHQVTQMGQEVILRCVPISNHLYFYWYRQILGQKVEFLVSFYNNEISEKSEIFDDQFSVERPDGSNFTLKIRSTKLEDSAMYFCASMLDSFNQPQHFGDGTRLSIL.

This clone has a single count. This chain connects TRBV3-1 (or the pseudogene TRBV3-2) to TRBJ1-2; no clear D gene. Germline V lookup: CDR1 LGHDT, CDR2 YNNKEL (reference sequence). V was pared by 6 bases and J by 4 bases, with 18 bases between. The CDR3 has 15 residues. The CDR3 sequence is CASSPTPSGSYGYTF. CDR3 nucleotide sequence: TGTGCCAGCAGTCCGACTCCGAGCGGGAGCTATGGCTACACCTTC.

The chain joins TRBV28 to TRBJ1-5, with D perhaps TRBD1 (5 bases). Germline CDR1 is MDHEN and CDR2 is SYDVKM. This CDR3 spans 15 amino acids. The germline V and J ends were trimmed by 3 bases and 2 bases, with 11 bases remaining between them. This CDR3 reads CASSLGGGGNQPQHF. CDR3 in DNA: TGTGCCAGCAGTTTGGGGGGAGGAGGCAATCAGCCCCAGCATTTT.

J is TRBJ1-2 and V is TRBV3-1 (or the pseudogene TRBV3-2); 8 bases agree with TRBD1. The CDR3 spans 15 residues. Germline values: CDR1 LGHDT, CDR2 YNNKEL (reference sequence). Trimming cost V 2 bases and J 4 bases; bases outside gene matches: 6. The CDR3 DNA follows: TGTGCCAGCAGCCAATACCGACAGGGGAGCTATGGCTACACCTTC. Translated: CASSQYRQGSYGYTF.

The CDR3 loop reads CASSTGSGGFRYGYTF. The CDR3 region has the DNA TGTGCCAGTAGTACCGGATCAGGGGGCTTTCGGTATGGCTACACCTTC. V usage is TRBV19 and J usage is TRBJ1-2, with 8 bases matching TRBD1. Losses at the gene ends were 4 bases for V and 5 bases for J; bases not matched to a gene: 12. From germline, CDR1 is LNHDA and CDR2 SQIVND (reference sequence). The CDR3 is 16 amino acids.

The chain employs TRBV28 and TRBJ1-1; TRBD1 agrees at 8 bases. The CDR3 is made up of 17 amino acids. J lost 0 bases, V lost 5 bases, and 11 bases had no gene match. Germline V gene data show CDR1 as MDHEN and CDR2 as SYDVKM. For the CDR3, the DNA is TGTGCCAGCAGTCTAGGACAGGGAGGGGTCATGAACACTGAAGCTTTCTTT. This encodes CASSLGQGGVMNTEAFF.

V usage is TRBV7-9 and J usage is TRBJ2-7, with D possibly being TRBD2 (7 bases). Germline loops: CDR1 SEHNR, CDR2 FQNEAQ (reference sequence). The CDR3 has 15 residues. V was shortened by 4 bases and J by 3 bases, with 16 bases between the two germline ends. The CDR3 sequence: CASSSEGGAFYEQYF. In DNA, the CDR3 is TGTGCCAGCAGCTCCGAAGGGGGGGCCTTCTACGAGCAGTACTTC. Filled out from reference TRBV7-9 and TRBJ2-7, the complete variable domain reads DTGVSQNPRHKITKRGQNVTFRCDPISEHNRLYWYRQTLGQGPEFLTYFQNEAQLEKSRLLSDRFSAERPKGSFSTLEIQRTEQGDSAMYLCASSSEGGAFYEQYFGPGTRLTVT.

V and J are TRBV18 and TRBJ2-3, with a tentative D call TRBD1 (6 bases). Trimming removed 3 bases at V and 5 bases at J, with 12 bases between. The CDR3 loop spans 14 amino acids. CDR1 and CDR2 from the germline V gene are KGHSH and LQKENI. The CDR3, as DNA: TGTGCCAGCTCACCTACAGGGCCTGGAGATACGCAGTATTTT. Amino acids: CASSPTGPGDTQYF.

The V and J genes are TRBV7-8 and TRBJ2-3; 7 bases are a match to TRBD2. Germline loops: CDR1 SGHVS, CDR2 FQNEAQ. The length of the CDR3 is 15 residues. Trimming took 1 base from V and 2 from J; bases not matched to a gene: 3. The CDR3 protein is CASSLVRDYTDTQYF. CDR3 DNA sequence: TGTGCCAGCAGCTTAGTTCGGGACTACACAGATACGCAGTATTTT.

The genes are TRBV5-4 and TRBJ2-5; TRBD1 might be the D (6 bases). The CDR3 extends over 15 amino acids. V was pared by 0 bases and J by 5 bases, with 14 bases between. Germline-derived CDR1 and CDR2 are SGHNT and YYREEE (reference sequence). CDR3 nucleotide sequence: TGTGCCAGCAGCTTGGTCCCCCAGGGGTCGGAGACCCAGTACTTC. Protein sequence: CASSLVPQGSETQYF.

The J gene is TRBJ1-5, the V gene TRBV15; possibly TRBD1 for D (5 bases). The CDR3 has 13 residues. The germline CDR1 and CDR2 sequences are LNHNV and YYDKDF (reference sequence). V was trimmed by 4 bases and J by 5 bases, leaving 9 bases between them. This chain's CDR3 is CATSTKQDQPQHF. CDR3 DNA: TGTGCCACCAGCACCAAACAGGATCAGCCCCAGCATTTT. Supplemented by reference TRBV15 and TRBJ1-5, the full variable domain reads DAMVIQNPRYQVTQFGKPVTLSCSQTLNHNVMYWYQQKSSQAPKLLFHYYDKDFNNEADTPDNFQSRRPNTSFCFLDIRSPGLGDTAMYLCATSTKQDQPQHFGDGTRLSIL.

The chain links TRBV10-3 to TRBJ2-3, with 7 nucleotides matching TRBD1. Per the germline V gene, CDR1 is ENHRY and CDR2 is SYGVKD. This CDR3 is 17 amino acids long. The V segment lost 0 bases and the J segment 0 bases; nucleotides outside the gene matches: 6. CDR3: CAISESNGRGSTDTQYF. CDR3 DNA sequence: TGTGCCATCAGTGAGTCGAATGGCAGGGGGAGCACAGATACGCAGTATTTT.

This chain links TRBV20-1 with TRBJ2-1; perhaps TRBD1 as D (6 bases). Germline CDR1 is DFQATT and CDR2 is SNEGSKA (reference sequence). This CDR3 has 11 amino acids. The germline V and J ends were trimmed by 6 bases and 8 bases, with 11 bases remaining between them. CDR3 sequence: CSASTGYEQFF. The CDR3, as DNA: TGCAGTGCGTCGACAGGTTATGAGCAGTTCTTC.

DNA of the CDR3: TGCGCCAGCAGCTTGGACCCGGGACAGGGACGTGGCTACACCTTC. Translation: CASSLDPGQGRGYTF. The chain uses TRBV5-1 and TRBJ1-2, with TRBD1 identical over 9 bases. V trimming: 0 bases; J trimming: 7 bases; junction bases outside the gene matches: 7. The CDR3 is 15 residues long. CDR1 is SGHRS and CDR2 is YFSETQ in the germline V gene.

The chain links TRBV18 to TRBJ2-2, with D perhaps matching TRBD1 (5 bases). The CDR3 runs to 14 residues. Germline loops: CDR1 KGHSH, CDR2 LQKENI. Trimming cost V 2 bases and J 6 bases, with 10 bases left between them. The chain's CDR3 is CASSPFSGSGELFF. As DNA, the CDR3 is TGTGCCAGCTCACCATTTTCAGGGTCCGGGGAGCTGTTTTTT.

V is TRBV25-1 and J is TRBJ2-1; 9 bases map to TRBD1. CDR1 and CDR2 (germline): MGHDK, SYGVNS. The CDR3 is 14 amino acids. V was pared by 3 bases and J by 6 bases, with 3 bases of the junction left unmatched. The CDR3 DNA follows: TGTGCCAGCAGTGACCCGACAGGGGGCAATGAGCAGTTCTTC. Its protein is CASSDPTGGNEQFF. Based on the CDR3 plus reference TRBV25-1 and TRBJ2-1, the full variable domain is EADIYQTPRYLVIGTGKKITLECSQTMGHDKMYWYQQDPGMELHLIHYSYGVNSTEKGDLSSESTVSRIRTEHFPLTLESARPSHTSQYLCASSDPTGGNEQFFGPGTRLTVL.

This sequence joins TRBV11-2 and TRBJ1-5, with a possible D match to TRBD1 (5 bases). V was cut by 1 base and J by 11 bases, with 12 bases left in between. Per germline, CDR1 SGHAT and CDR2 FQNNGV. The CDR3 loop spans 13 amino acids. CDR3 amino acids: CASSLGGGESQHF. The CDR3 DNA reads TGTGCCAGCAGCTTAGGCGGGGGAGAGTCCCAGCATTTT. Full variable domain (remainder filled in from reference TRBV11-2 and TRBJ1-5): EAGVAQSPRYKIIEKRQSVAFWCNPISGHATLYWYQQILGQGPKLLIQFQNNGVVDDSQLPKDRFSAERLKGVDSTLKIQPAKLEDSAVYLCASSLGGGESQHFGDGTRLSIL.

This sequence joins TRBV7-3 and TRBJ2-1; a possible D gene is TRBD1 (6 bases). CDR3 length: 15 residues. The germline V gene encodes CDR1 SGHTA and CDR2 FQGTGA. Trimming took off 5 bases at V and 9 bases at J, with 20 bases between the two ends. CDR3 sequence: CASSMAGTLQGEQFF. In DNA, the CDR3 is TGTGCCAGCAGCATGGCAGGGACCCTACAGGGTGAGCAGTTCTTC.

The chain has TRBV6-1 and TRBJ1-2; no firm D call. Germline V CDR1 and CDR2: MNHNS, SASEGT. CDR3 length equals 15 residues. Between the trimmed V and J ends, which lost 0 bases and 0 bases, there was a span of 8 bases. Written as DNA, the CDR3 is TGTGCCAGCAGTGAAGCGGCCACAGCTAACTATGGCTACACCTTC. Its protein is CASSEAATANYGYTF.

The V and J genes are TRBV19 and TRBJ2-1, with TRBD2 matching over 14 bases. The CDR3 length is 18 residues. Germline V gene sequence: CDR1 LNHDA, CDR2 SQIVND (reference sequence). The J segment lost 4 bases and the V segment lost 5 bases, leaving 10 bases of the junction unmatched. This chain's CDR3 is CASSPGLAGVPQYNEQFF. The DNA of the CDR3 is TGTGCCAGTAGTCCGGGACTAGCGGGAGTCCCGCAATACAATGAGCAGTTCTTC.

This clone was seen only once. The rearrangement links TRBV10-3 to TRBJ2-7; 8 bases align to TRBD1. The CDR3 totals 13 residues. Germline V gene lookup returns CDR1 ENHRY and CDR2 SYGVKD. Trimming removed 10 bases from V and 3 bases from J; junction bases left unmatched: 8. CDR3 sequence reads: CASRDRLHYEQYF. CDR3 in DNA: TGTGCCAGCCGGGACAGGCTCCACTACGAGCAGTACTTC.

The chain recombines TRBV6-5 with TRBJ1-1; 7 bases agree with TRBD1. CDR1 MNHEY and CDR2 SVGAGI come from the germline V gene. J lost 7 bases, V lost 6 bases, and 11 bases had no gene match. This CDR3 spans 14 amino acids. DNA for the CDR3: TGTGCCAGCAGGCGTTCCCCGGGGACAGATGAAGCTTTCTTT. Translation gives CASRRSPGTDEAFF.

CDR3 DNA sequence: TGTGCCAGCAGTCTAGACAGGAGCTATGGCTACACCTTC. Its translation is CASSLDRSYGYTF. The rearrangement links TRBV2 to TRBJ1-2, with a possible D match to TRBD1 (6 bases). CDR1 and CDR2 from the germline V gene are SNHLY and FYNNEI. The length of the CDR3 is 13 residues. V shed 5 bases and J shed 4 bases, with 11 bases lying between them.

The genes are TRBV11-2 and TRBJ1-2, with 7 bases that match TRBD1. The ends lost 5 bases at V and 4 bases at J; junction bases unmatched: 7. This CDR3 is 14 amino acids long. The germline gives CDR1 SGHAT, CDR2 FQNNGV. The CDR3 sequence is CASSKQGNGYGYTF. In DNA form, the CDR3 reads TGTGCCAGCAGCAAACAGGGGAATGGCTATGGCTACACCTTC.

The chain is built from TRBV5-1 and TRBJ2-1, with unresolved D. The ends were cut back, 2 bases at V and 2 bases at J, with 5 bases in the middle. The germline CDR1 and CDR2 sequences are SGHRS and YFSETQ. The CDR3 has 13 amino acids. The CDR3 coding sequence is TGCGCCAGCAGCTTCTCGGCCTACAATGAGCAGTTCTTC. Its translation is CASSFSAYNEQFF.